This note documents a single T cell receptor beta chain sequence. No antigen is known for it. The sample originates from a study of T-cell reconstitution after alpha-beta-depleted transplantation in children. For TCRbeta, the library was prepared with unique molecular identifiers. In TCRdb, the PCR reads were re-called with MiXCR into one record per CDR3 protein. The table records hundreds of thousands of distinct CDR3 sequences, 20% to 30% of them present only once. Study outcomes and limitations: One year after transplant, T-cell counts and diversity came mostly from newly produced T cells. From surviving recipient T cells and thymic progenitors came the high day-60 TCRbeta diversity observed in some patients. After transplant, at about two months, alpha-beta T cells were reportedly derived from several hundred expanded graft clones.

This sample comprised PBMCs, obtained before TCRalphabeta/CD19-depleted stem cell transplant. The clonotype originates from a girl aged 2 to 10 with Fanconi anemia, due to receive a stem cell transplant.

The CDR3 coding sequence is TGCGCCAGCGGACTAGCGGGAGGCACAGATACGCAGTATTTT. Protein product: CASGLAGGTDTQYF. The chain joins TRBV5-1 to TRBJ2-3, with 13 bases matching TRBD2. The CDR3 has 14 residues. Per germline, CDR1 SGHRS and CDR2 YFSETQ. V dropped 7 bases and J dropped 1; count of bases not matched to a gene: 0.